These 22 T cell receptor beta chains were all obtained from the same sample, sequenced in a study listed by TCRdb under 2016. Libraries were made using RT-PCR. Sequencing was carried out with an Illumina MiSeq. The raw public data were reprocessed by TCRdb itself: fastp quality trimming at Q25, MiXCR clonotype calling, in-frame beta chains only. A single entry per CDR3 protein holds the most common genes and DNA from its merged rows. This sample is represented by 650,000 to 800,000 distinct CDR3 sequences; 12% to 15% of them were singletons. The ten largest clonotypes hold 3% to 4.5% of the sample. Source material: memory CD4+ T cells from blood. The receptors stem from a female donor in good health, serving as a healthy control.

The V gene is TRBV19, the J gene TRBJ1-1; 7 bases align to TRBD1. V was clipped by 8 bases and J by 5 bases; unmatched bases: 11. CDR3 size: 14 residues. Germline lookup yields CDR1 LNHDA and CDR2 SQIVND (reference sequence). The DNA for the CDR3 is TGTGCCAGTCGAGTATTAGGGGGCTGGACTGAAGCTTTCTTT. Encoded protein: CASRVLGGWTEAFF.

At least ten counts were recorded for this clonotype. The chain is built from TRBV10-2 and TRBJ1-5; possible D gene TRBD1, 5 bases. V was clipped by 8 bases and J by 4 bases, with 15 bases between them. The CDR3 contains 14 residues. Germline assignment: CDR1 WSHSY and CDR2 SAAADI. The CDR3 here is CASGFQGGNQPQHF. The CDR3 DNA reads TGCGCCAGCGGGTTCCAGGGTGGGAATCAGCCCCAGCATTTT.

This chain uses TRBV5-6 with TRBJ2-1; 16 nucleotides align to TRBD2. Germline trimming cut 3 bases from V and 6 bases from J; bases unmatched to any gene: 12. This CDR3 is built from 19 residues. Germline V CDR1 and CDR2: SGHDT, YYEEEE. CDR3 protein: CASSYRSGTSGRVANEQFF. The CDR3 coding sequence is TGTGCCAGCAGCTATCGTTCCGGGACTAGCGGGAGGGTGGCCAATGAGCAGTTCTTC. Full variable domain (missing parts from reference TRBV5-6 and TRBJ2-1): DAGVTQSPTHLIKTRGQQVTLRCSPKSGHDTVSWYQQALGQGPQFIFQYYEEEERQRGNFPDRFSGHQFPNYSSELNVNALLLGDSALYLCASSYRSGTSGRVANEQFFGPGTRLTVL.

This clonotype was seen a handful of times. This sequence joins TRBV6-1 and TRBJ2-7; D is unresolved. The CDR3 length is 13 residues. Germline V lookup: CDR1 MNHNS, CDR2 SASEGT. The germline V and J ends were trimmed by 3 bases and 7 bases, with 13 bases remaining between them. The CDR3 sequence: CASSDLGRWEQYF. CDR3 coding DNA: TGTGCCAGCAGTGACCTGGGCCGGTGGGAGCAGTACTTC.

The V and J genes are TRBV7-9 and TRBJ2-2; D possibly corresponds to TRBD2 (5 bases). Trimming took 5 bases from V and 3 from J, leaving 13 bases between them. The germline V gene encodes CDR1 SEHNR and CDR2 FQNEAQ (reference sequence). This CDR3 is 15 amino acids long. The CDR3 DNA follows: TGTGCCAGCAGCCCTAGGAGGACCCACACCGGGGAGCTGTTTTTT. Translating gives CASSPRRTHTGELFF.

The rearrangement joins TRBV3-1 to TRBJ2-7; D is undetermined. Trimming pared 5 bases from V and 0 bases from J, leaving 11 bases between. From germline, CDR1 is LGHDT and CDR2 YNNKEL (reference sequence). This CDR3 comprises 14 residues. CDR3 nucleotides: TGTGCCAGCAGCGACCAAGGGATCTCCTACGAGCAGTACTTC. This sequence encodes CASSDQGISYEQYF.

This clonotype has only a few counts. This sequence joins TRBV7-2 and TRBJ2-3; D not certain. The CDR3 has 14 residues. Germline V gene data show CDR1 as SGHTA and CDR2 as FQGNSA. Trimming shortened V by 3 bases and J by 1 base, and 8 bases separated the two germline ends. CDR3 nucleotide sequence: TGTGCCAGCAGCTTTTCGACCGGCACAGATACGCAGTATTTT. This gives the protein CASSFSTGTDTQYF.

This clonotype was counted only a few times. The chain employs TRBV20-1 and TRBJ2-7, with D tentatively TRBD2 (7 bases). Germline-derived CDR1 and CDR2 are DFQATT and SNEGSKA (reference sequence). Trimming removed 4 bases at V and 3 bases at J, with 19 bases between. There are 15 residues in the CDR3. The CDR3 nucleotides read TGCAGTGCTACCCGGGCCCGGGGGGCGGTCTACGAGCAGTACTTC. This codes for CSATRARGAVYEQYF.

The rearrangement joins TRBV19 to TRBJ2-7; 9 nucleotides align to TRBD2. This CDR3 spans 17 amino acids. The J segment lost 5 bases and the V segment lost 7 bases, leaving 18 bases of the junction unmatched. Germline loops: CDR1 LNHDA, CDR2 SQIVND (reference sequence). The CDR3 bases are TGTGCCAGTATCCTCCTACGGGGACTAGCCACTCTCCACGAGCAGTACTTC. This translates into CASILLRGLATLHEQYF.

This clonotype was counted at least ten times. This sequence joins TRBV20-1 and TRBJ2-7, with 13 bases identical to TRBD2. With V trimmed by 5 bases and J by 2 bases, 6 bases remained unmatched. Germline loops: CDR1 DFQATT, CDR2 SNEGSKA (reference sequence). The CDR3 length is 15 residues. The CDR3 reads CSALLAGGEPYEQYF. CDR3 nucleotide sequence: TGCAGTGCTCTACTAGCGGGAGGGGAACCCTACGAGCAGTACTTC.

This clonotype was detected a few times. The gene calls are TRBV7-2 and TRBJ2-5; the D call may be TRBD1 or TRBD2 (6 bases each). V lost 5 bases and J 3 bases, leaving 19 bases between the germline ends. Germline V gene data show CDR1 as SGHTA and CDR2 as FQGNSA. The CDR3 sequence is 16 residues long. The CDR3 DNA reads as TGTGCCAGCAGCCCCATACGGGGGCTAGTCAAAGAGACCCAGTACTTC. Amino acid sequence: CASSPIRGLVKETQYF.

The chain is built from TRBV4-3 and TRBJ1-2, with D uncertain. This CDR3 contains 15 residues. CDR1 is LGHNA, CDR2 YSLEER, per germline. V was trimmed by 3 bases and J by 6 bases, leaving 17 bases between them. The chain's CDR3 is CASSQGNSGGDGYTF. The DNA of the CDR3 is TGCGCCAGCAGCCAGGGAAACAGCGGCGGGGATGGCTACACCTTC.

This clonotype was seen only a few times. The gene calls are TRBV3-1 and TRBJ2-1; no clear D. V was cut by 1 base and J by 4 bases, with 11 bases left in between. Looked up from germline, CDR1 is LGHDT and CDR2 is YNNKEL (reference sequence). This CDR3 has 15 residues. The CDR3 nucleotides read TGTGCCAGCAGCCAAGCCCCTCCGAGTTACAATGAGCAGTTCTTC. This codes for CASSQAPPSYNEQFF.

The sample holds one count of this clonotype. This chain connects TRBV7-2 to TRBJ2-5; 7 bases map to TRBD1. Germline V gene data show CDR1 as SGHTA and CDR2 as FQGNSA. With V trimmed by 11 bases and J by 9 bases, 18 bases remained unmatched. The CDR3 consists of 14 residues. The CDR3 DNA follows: TGTGCCTCCAGGGGGAGAGCCTACAATGAGGCCCAGTACTTC. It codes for CASRGRAYNEAQYF.

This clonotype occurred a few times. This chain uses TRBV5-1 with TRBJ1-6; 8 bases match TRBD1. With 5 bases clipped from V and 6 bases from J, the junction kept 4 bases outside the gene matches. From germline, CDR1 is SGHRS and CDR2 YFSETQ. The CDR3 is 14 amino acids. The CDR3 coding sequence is TGCGCCAGCAGTTCCGACAGGGGTAATTCACCCCTCCACTTT. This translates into CASSSDRGNSPLHF.

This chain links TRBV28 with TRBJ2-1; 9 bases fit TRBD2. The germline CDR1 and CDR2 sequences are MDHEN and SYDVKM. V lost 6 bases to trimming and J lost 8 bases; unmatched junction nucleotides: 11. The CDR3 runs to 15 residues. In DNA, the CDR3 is TGTGCCAGCAGACGACCTAGCGGGATTTACGATGAGCAGTTCTTC. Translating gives CASRRPSGIYDEQFF.

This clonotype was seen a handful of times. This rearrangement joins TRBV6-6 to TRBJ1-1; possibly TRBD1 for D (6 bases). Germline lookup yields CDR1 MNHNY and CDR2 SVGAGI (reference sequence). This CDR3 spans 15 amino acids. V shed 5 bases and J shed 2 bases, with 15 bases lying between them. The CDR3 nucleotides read TGTGCCAGCAGTACCAGGGGCATGGGTAACACTGAAGCTTTCTTT. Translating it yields CASSTRGMGNTEAFF.

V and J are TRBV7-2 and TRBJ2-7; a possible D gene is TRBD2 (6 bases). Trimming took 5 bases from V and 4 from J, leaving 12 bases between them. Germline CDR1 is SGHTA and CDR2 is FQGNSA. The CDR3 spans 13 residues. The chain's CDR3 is CASSTRAGYEQYF. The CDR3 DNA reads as TGTGCCAGCAGCACACGGGCGGGGTACGAGCAGTACTTC.

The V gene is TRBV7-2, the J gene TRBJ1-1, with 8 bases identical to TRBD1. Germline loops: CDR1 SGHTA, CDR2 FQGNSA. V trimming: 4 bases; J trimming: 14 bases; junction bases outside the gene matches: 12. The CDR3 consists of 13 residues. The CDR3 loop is CASSSGQGAGLFF. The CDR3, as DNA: TGTGCCAGCAGCTCGGGGCAGGGGGCGGGATTGTTCTTT.

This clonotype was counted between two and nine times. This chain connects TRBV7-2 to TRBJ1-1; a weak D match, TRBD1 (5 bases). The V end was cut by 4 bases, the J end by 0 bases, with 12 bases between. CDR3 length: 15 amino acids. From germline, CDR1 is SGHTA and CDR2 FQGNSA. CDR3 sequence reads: CASSSGPGVNTEAFF. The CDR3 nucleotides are TGTGCCAGCAGCTCGGGACCTGGGGTGAACACTGAAGCTTTCTTT.

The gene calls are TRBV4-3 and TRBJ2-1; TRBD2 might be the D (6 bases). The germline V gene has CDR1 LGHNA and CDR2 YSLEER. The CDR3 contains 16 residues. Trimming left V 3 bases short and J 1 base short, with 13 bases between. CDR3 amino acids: CASSQGLGGSYNEQFF. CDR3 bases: TGCGCCAGCAGCCAGGGATTGGGGGGTTCCTACAATGAGCAGTTCTTC.

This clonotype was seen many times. The CDR3 loop reads CASSESWGSTDTQYF. DNA of the CDR3: TGCGCCAGCAGTGAGTCGTGGGGCTCCACAGATACGCAGTATTTT. The chain recombines TRBV10-2 with TRBJ2-3; a weak D match, TRBD1 (5 bases). Trimming left V 0 bases short and J 2 bases short, with 9 bases between. CDR1 and CDR2 from the germline V gene are WSHSY and SAAADI. The CDR3 length is 15 residues.